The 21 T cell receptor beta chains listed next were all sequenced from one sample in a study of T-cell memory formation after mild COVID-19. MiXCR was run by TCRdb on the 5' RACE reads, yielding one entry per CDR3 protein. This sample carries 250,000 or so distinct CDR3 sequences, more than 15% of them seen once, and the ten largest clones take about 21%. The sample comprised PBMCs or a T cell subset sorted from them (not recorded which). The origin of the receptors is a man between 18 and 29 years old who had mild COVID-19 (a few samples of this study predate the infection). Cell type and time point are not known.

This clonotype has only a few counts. The CDR3 DNA sequence: TGTGCCAGCAGCCCAATAGGCCTAGCGGGGAATGAGCAGTTCTTC. This gives the protein CASSPIGLAGNEQFF. This chain uses TRBV3-2 with TRBJ2-1; no check of the table's D call, TRBD2, against the DNA was made. TRBV3-2 is marked as a pseudogene. This CDR3 is built from 15 residues.

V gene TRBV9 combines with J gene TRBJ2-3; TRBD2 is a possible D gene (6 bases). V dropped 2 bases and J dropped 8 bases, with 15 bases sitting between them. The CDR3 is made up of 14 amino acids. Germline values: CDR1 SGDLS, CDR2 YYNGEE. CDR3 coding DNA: TGTGCCAGCAGCGTTCTTAGCGGAGAAGGTACGCAGTATTTT. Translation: CASSVLSGEGTQYF.

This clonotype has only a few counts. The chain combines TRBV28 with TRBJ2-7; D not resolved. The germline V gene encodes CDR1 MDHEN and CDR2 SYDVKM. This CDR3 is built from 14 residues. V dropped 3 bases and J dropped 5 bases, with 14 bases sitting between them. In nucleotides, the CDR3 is TGTGCCAGCAGTTTGGTCGGCAGCACAAACGAGCAGTACGTC. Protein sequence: CASSLVGSTNEQYV.

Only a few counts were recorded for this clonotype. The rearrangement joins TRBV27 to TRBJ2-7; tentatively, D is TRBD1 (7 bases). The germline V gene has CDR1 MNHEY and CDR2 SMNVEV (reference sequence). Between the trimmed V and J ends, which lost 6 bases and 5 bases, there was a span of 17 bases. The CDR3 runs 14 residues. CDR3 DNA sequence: TGTGCCAGCAGCGGGGGAAACAGGGGCGACGAGCAGTACTTC. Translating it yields CASSGGNRGDEQYF.

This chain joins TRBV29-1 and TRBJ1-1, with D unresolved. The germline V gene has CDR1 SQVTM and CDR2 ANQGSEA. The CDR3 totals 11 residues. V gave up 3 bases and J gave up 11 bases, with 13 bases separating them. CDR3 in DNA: TGCAGCGTTGACGGGATTAACAAGGCTTTCTTT. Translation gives CSVDGINKAFF.

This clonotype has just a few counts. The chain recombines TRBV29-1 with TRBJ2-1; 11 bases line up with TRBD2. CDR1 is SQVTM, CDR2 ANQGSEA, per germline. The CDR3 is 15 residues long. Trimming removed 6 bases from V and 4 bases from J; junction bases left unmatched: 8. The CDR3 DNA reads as TGCAGCGTCAATAGCGGGGGGGCCTCGTACAATGAGCAGTTCTTC. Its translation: CSVNSGGASYNEQFF.

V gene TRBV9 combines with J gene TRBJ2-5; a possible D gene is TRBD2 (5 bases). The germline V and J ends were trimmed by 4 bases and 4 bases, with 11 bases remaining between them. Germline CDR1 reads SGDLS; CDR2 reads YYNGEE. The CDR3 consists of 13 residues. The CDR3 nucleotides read TGTGCCAGCAGCCTGCGGGTCCGAGAGACCCAGTACTTC. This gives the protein CASSLRVRETQYF.

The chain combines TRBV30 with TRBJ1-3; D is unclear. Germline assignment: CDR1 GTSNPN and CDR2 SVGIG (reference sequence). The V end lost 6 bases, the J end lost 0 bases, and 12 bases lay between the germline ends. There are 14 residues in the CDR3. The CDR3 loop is CACQALYSGNTIYF. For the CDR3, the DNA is TGTGCCTGCCAGGCCCTATACTCTGGAAACACCATATATTTT.

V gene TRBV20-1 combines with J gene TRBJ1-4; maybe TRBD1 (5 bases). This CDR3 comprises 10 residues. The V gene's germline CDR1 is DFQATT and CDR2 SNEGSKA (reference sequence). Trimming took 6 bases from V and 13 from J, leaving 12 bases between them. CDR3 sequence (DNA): TGCAGTGCCGAGGAGGGGCGACTGTTTTTT. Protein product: CSAEEGRLFF.

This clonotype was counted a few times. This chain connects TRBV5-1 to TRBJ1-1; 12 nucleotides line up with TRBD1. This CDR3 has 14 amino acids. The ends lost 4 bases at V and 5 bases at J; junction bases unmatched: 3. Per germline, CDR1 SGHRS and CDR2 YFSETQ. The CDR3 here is CASSMGQGATEAFF. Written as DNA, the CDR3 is TGCGCCAGCAGCATGGGACAGGGGGCAACTGAAGCTTTCTTT.

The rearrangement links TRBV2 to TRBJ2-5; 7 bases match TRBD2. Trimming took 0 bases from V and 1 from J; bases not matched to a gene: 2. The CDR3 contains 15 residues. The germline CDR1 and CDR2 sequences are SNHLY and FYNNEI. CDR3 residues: CASSEAGTTQETQYF. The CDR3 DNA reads TGTGCCAGCAGTGAAGCGGGGACTACCCAAGAGACCCAGTACTTC. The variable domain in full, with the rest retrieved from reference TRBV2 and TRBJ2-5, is EPEVTQTPSHQVTQMGQEVILRCVPISNHLYFYWYRQILGQKVEFLVSFYNNEISEKSEIFDDQFSVERPDGSNFTLKIRSTKLEDSAMYFCASSEAGTTQETQYFGPGTRLLVL.

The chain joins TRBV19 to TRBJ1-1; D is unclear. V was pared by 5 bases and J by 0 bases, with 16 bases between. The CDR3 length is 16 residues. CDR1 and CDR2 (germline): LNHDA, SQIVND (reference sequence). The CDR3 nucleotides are TGTGCCAGTAGTGTTGACGTCGCGGGCATGAACACTGAAGCTTTCTTT. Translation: CASSVDVAGMNTEAFF.

The CDR3 loop reads CASSSAPAFSSYNEQFF. CDR3 nucleotide sequence: TGTGCCAGCAGCTCGGCCCCGGCTTTTTCTTCCTACAATGAGCAGTTCTTC. The rearrangement joins TRBV7-7 to TRBJ2-1; D not resolved. The germline V gene encodes CDR1 SSHAT and CDR2 FNYEAQ (reference sequence). Trimming pared 4 bases from V and 1 base from J, leaving 17 bases between. The CDR3 is made up of 17 amino acids.

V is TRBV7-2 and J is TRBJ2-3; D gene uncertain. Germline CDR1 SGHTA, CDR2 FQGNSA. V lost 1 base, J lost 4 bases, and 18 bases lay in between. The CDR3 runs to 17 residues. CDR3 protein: CASSLGDILKNPDTQYF. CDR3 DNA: TGTGCCAGCAGCTTAGGGGATATCCTAAAGAACCCAGATACGCAGTATTTT.

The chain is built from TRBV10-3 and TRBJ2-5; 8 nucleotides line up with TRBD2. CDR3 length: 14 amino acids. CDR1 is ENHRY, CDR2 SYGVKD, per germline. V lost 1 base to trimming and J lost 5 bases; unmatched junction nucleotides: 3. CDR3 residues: CAISELAGKETQYF. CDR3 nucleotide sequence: TGTGCCATCAGTGAGTTAGCGGGGAAGGAGACCCAGTACTTC.

CDR3 amino acids: CASSLGFPETQYF. In DNA, the CDR3 is TGTGCCAGCAGCTTAGGGTTCCCAGAGACCCAGTACTTC. The chain links TRBV7-3 to TRBJ2-5; D remains ambiguous. The germline gives CDR1 SGHTA, CDR2 FQGTGA. The CDR3 has 13 residues. Trimming shortened V by 2 bases and J by 4 bases, and 8 bases separated the two germline ends.

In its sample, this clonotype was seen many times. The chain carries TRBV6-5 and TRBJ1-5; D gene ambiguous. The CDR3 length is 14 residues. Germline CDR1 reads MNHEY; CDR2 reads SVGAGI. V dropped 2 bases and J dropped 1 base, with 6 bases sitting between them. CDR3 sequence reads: CASSYGRSNQPQHF. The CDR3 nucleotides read TGTGCCAGCAGTTACGGCCGGAGCAATCAGCCCCAGCATTTT.

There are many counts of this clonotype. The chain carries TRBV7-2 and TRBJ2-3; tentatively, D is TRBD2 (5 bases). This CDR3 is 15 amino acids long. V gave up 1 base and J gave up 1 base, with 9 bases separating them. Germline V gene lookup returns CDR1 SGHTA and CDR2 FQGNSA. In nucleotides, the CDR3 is TGTGCCAGCAGCTTAGGGACTCCCCGCACAGATACGCAGTATTTT. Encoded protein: CASSLGTPRTDTQYF.

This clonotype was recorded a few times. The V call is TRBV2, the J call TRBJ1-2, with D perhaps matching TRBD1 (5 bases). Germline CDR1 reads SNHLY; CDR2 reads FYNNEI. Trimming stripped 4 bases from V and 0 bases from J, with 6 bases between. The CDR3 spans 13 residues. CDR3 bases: TGTGCCAGCAGTGTGGACACTAACTATGGCTACACCTTC. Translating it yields CASSVDTNYGYTF.

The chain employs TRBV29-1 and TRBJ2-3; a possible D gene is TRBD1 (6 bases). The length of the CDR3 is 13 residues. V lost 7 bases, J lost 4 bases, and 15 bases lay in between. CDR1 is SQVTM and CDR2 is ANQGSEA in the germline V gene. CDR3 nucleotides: TGCAGCGCCCCACAGGGTGGCGCAGATACGCAGTATTTT. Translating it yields CSAPQGGADTQYF.

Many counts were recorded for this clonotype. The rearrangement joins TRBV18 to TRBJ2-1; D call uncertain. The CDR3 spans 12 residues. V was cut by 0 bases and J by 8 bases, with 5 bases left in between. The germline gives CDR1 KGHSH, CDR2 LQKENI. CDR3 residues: CASSPPSHEQFF. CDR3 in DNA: TGTGCCAGCTCACCACCCAGCCATGAGCAGTTCTTC. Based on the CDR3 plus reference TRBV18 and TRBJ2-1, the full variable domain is NAGVMQNPRHLVRRRGQEARLRCSPMKGHSHVYWYRQLPEEGLKFMVYLQKENIIDESGMPKERFSAEFPKEGPSILRIQQVVRGDSAAYFCASSPPSHEQFFGPGTRLTVL.